These 21 T cell receptor beta chains came from one sample sequenced in a study of blood T cells in healthy people across ages. A sample-barcoded 5' primer and a J-beta primer mix were used in a second PCR of roughly 7 to 11 cycles. Using its own MiXCR run on the 5' RACE reads, TCRdb lists one record per CDR3 protein. Counted here are hundreds of thousands of distinct CDR3 sequences, approximately 50% occurring once; the ten biggest clones make up about a third. The specimen sequenced was blood. Receptors were obtained from a woman aged 55-75 years in good health.

Regarding this clonotype: This clone may be a read error of a much larger clone one base away. V usage is TRBV10-3 and J usage is TRBJ1-4, with D unclear. V was shortened by 4 bases and J by 8 bases, with 8 bases between the two germline ends. The CDR3 consists of 12 residues. Looked up from germline, CDR1 is ENHRY and CDR2 is SYGVKD. CDR3 residues: CAISAAQEKLFF. CDR3 coding DNA: TGTGCCATCAGTGCAGCGCAAGAAAAACTGTTTTTT.

This clonotype was detected many times. This chain joins TRBV11-2 and TRBJ1-1; 9 positions match TRBD1. CDR1 is SGHAT, CDR2 FQNNGV, per germline. The CDR3 extends over 16 amino acids. The J segment lost 1 base and the V segment lost 6 bases, leaving 9 bases of the junction unmatched. CDR3 DNA: TGTGCCAGCAGTTTCACCCCGGGACAGGGGAACACTGAAGCTTTCTTT. Residues: CASSFTPGQGNTEAFF. Filled out from reference TRBV11-2 and TRBJ1-1, the complete variable domain reads EAGVAQSPRYKIIEKRQSVAFWCNPISGHATLYWYQQILGQGPKLLIQFQNNGVVDDSQLPKDRFSAERLKGVDSTLKIQPAKLEDSAVYLCASSFTPGQGNTEAFFGQGTRLTVV.

The table lists this clonotype with a few counts. The CDR3 here is CASSPGLVAAKETQYF. The CDR3, as DNA: TGCGCCAGCAGCCCGGGACTAGTCGCGGCGAAAGAGACCCAGTACTTC. J is TRBJ2-5 and V is TRBV5-1, with TRBD2 matching 8 bases. This CDR3 is 16 amino acids long. Trimming removed 4 bases from V and 3 bases from J; junction bases left unmatched: 11. The germline CDR1 and CDR2 sequences are SGHRS and YFSETQ.

J is TRBJ2-1 and V is TRBV3-1, with TRBD2 as a possible D gene (5 bases). V shed 0 bases and J shed 7 bases, with 13 bases lying between them. Germline values: CDR1 LGHDT, CDR2 YNNKEL (reference sequence). The CDR3 is 15 amino acids. The CDR3 nucleotides read TGTGCCAGCAGCCAAGAAGTTTTCCCGGGGAATGAGCAGTTCTTC. It translates to CASSQEVFPGNEQFF.

The chain has TRBV7-2 and TRBJ2-1; 7 bases fit TRBD2. Trimming at V came to 5 bases and at J to 0 bases, leaving 7 bases not matched to a gene. The CDR3 covers 16 residues. Germline V gene sequence: CDR1 SGHTA, CDR2 FQGNSA. CDR3: CASSGRAGISYNEQFF. The DNA of the CDR3 is TGTGCCAGCAGCGGGAGGGCGGGCATCTCCTACAATGAGCAGTTCTTC.

The rearrangement links TRBV10-3 to TRBJ1-1; a weak D match, TRBD1 (6 bases). The CDR3 is 15 amino acids. Germline loops: CDR1 ENHRY, CDR2 SYGVKD. The germline V and J ends were trimmed by 0 bases and 3 bases, with 11 bases remaining between them. The CDR3 protein is CAISESPGADTEAFF. CDR3 sequence (DNA): TGTGCCATCAGTGAGTCTCCGGGGGCTGACACTGAAGCTTTCTTT.

The table lists this clonotype with a count of one. CDR3 sequence reads: CASSTGGSVTQYF. CDR3 DNA: TGTGCCAGCAGTACCGGAGGGTCAGTGACCCAGTACTTC. The chain links TRBV6-5 to TRBJ2-5; TRBD2 might be the D (6 bases). CDR1 and CDR2 from the germline V gene are MNHEY and SVGAGI. Trimming shortened V by 5 bases and J by 7 bases, and 14 bases separated the two germline ends. The CDR3 has 13 amino acids.

This clonotype was found a few times. As DNA, the CDR3 is TGTGCCAGCTCACCAGTAAGGGCAGATACGCAGTATTTT. The encoded protein is CASSPVRADTQYF. The V and J genes are TRBV18 and TRBJ2-3, with D unresolved. Germline V CDR1 and CDR2: KGHSH, LQKENI. The CDR3 consists of 13 residues. The V end lost 2 bases, the J end lost 4 bases, and 7 bases lay between the germline ends.

V usage is TRBV10-3 and J usage is TRBJ1-1; D possibly corresponds to TRBD1 (6 bases). CDR3 length: 17 amino acids. V was cut by 4 bases and J by 0 bases, with 18 bases left in between. Looked up from germline, CDR1 is ENHRY and CDR2 is SYGVKD. CDR3: CAISAPRGRGLNTEAFF. CDR3 DNA: TGTGCCATCAGTGCCCCGCGGGGGCGAGGACTGAACACTGAAGCTTTCTTT.

This clonotype was detected only a few times. V usage is TRBV12-3 or TRBV12-4 and J usage is TRBJ1-5; the match to TRBD1 covers 8 bases. CDR3 size: 19 residues. V gave up 6 bases and J gave up 0 bases; unmatched junction bases: 16. As DNA, the CDR3 is TGTGCCAGCAGCTCCCTATGGGGACAGGATTCCCTTAGCAATCAGCCCCAGCATTTT. Protein: CASSSLWGQDSLSNQPQHF.

The chain recombines TRBV29-1 with TRBJ2-1; 7 nucleotides match TRBD2. Trimming cost V 5 bases and J 13 bases; bases outside gene matches: 11. Germline V CDR1 and CDR2: SQVTM, ANQGSEA. The CDR3 spans 12 residues. CDR3 region: CSVQREQETQFF. The CDR3, as DNA: TGCAGCGTTCAGCGGGAACAAGAGACCCAGTTCTTC.

The chain joins TRBV20-1 to TRBJ2-7; 15 bases are shared with TRBD2. Germline V gene lookup returns CDR1 DFQATT and CDR2 SNEGSKA (reference sequence). CDR3 size: 19 residues. Trimming cost V 1 base and J 0 bases; bases outside gene matches: 10. Here the CDR3 reads CSARGTSGRANRISYEQYF. CDR3 nucleotides: TGCAGTGCTAGAGGGACTAGCGGGAGGGCCAATCGCATCTCCTACGAGCAGTACTTC.

This clonotype has a single count. The CDR3 protein is CAISESGDNSYEQYF. The CDR3 DNA reads as TGTGCCATCAGTGAGTCGGGGGACAACTCCTACGAGCAGTACTTC. The chain joins TRBV10-3 to TRBJ2-1, with D possibly matching TRBD1 (6 bases). The DNA end favors TRBJ2-7, so the J call may be wrong. There are 15 residues in the CDR3. Germline V gene sequence: CDR1 ENHRY, CDR2 SYGVKD.

J is TRBJ2-1 and V is TRBV5-6, with TRBD1 matching over 7 bases. Germline V gene sequence: CDR1 SGHDT, CDR2 YYEEEE. V trimming: 7 bases; J trimming: 6 bases; junction bases outside the gene matches: 19. This CDR3 region has 17 residues. CDR3 loop: CASGRTIGGKGSNEQFF. CDR3 coding DNA: TGTGCCAGCGGAAGAACGATAGGGGGCAAGGGGAGCAATGAGCAGTTCTTC.

This chain uses TRBV9 with TRBJ2-5, with D perhaps matching TRBD2 (6 bases). The CDR3 consists of 14 residues. CDR1 SGDLS and CDR2 YYNGEE come from the germline V gene. Trimming left V 2 bases short and J 2 bases short, with 10 bases between. The CDR3, as DNA: TGTGCCAGCAGCGTTCGGAGCGGGCAAGAGACCCAGTACTTC. Its protein product is CASSVRSGQETQYF.

This clonotype was found a few times. The V call is TRBV18, the J call TRBJ2-7, with D possibly TRBD2 on 7 matching bases. The CDR3 has 16 residues. V lost 5 bases and J 3 bases, leaving 20 bases between the germline ends. The V gene's germline CDR1 is KGHSH and CDR2 LQKENI. The CDR3 nucleotides are TGTGCCAGCTCAACCAGGGGTGGCGGGAGTAACTACGAGCAGTACTTC. Translating gives CASSTRGGGSNYEQYF. Together with reference TRBV18 and TRBJ2-7, the CDR3 gives the full variable domain: NAGVMQNPRHLVRRRGQEARLRCSPMKGHSHVYWYRQLPEEGLKFMVYLQKENIIDESGMPKERFSAEFPKEGPSILRIQQVVRGDSAAYFCASSTRGGGSNYEQYFGPGTRLTVT.

This clonotype was found a few times. The chain links TRBV12-3 or TRBV12-4 to TRBJ1-2; possible D gene TRBD1, 6 bases. The CDR3 has 13 amino acids. V was shortened by 2 bases and J by 4 bases, with 8 bases between the two germline ends. The CDR3 DNA sequence: TGTGCCAGCAGTTTAACAGGGCTCTATGGCTACACCTTC. Its translation: CASSLTGLYGYTF.

This clonotype has more than one count but fewer than ten. The V call is TRBV10-3, the J call TRBJ2-5, with D maybe TRBD1 (6 bases). The germline V gene has CDR1 ENHRY and CDR2 SYGVKD. V dropped 6 bases and J dropped 5 bases, with 13 bases sitting between them. The CDR3 totals 13 residues. The CDR3 is CAISGQGTETQYF. CDR3 DNA sequence: TGTGCCATCAGCGGGCAGGGGACCGAGACCCAGTACTTC.

The chain recombines TRBV5-1 with TRBJ1-2; D possibly corresponds to TRBD1 (5 bases). The V and J ends lost 4 bases and 2 bases respectively, with 15 bases between them. The CDR3 consists of 15 residues. Germline V CDR1 and CDR2: SGHRS, YFSETQ. CDR3 loop: CASSADEGRNYGYTF. Written as DNA, the CDR3 is TGCGCCAGCAGCGCGGATGAGGGACGGAACTATGGCTACACCTTC.

This chain links TRBV11-1 with TRBJ2-7; D call uncertain. Between the trimmed V and J ends, which lost 6 bases and 4 bases, there was a span of 16 bases. Germline V gene lookup returns CDR1 SGHAT and CDR2 FQDESV (reference sequence). CDR3 length: 14 amino acids. CDR3 nucleotides: TGTGCCAGCAGTGTCCCGGGCCACGCGTACGAGCAGTACTTC. Protein product: CASSVPGHAYEQYF.

The table lists this clonotype with a few counts. The V call is TRBV12-3 or TRBV12-4, the J call TRBJ2-2; either TRBD1 or TRBD2 may supply D (5 bases each). CDR3 length: 13 residues. With 3 bases removed from V and 4 bases from J, the gap between germline ends came to 6 bases. CDR3 sequence reads: CASSLGVTGELFF. The CDR3 nucleotides are TGTGCCAGCAGTTTGGGGGTCACCGGGGAGCTGTTTTTT.